These T cell receptor beta chains were read from a single sample in a study of cytomegalovirus exposure and HLA in healthy donors. Clones were read by immunoSEQ multiplex PCR, and TCRdb kept only the in-frame ones, dropping some. The sample records some 210,000 clones, around four fifths being singletons. Input material: PBMCs. These receptors were collected from a woman aged 18-35 years in good health and CMV-seronegative. Each CDR3 is given with its conserved first and last residue. The order of the fields is J gene, V gene, CDR3 protein.

j_call: TRBJ1-1
v_call: TRBV5-1
cdr3_aa: CASSMTLMNTEAFF

j_call: TRBJ2-1
v_call: TRBV6-1
cdr3_aa: CASSRSGRASNEQFF

j_call: TRBJ2-3
v_call: TRBV4-1
cdr3_aa: CASSELAGGRYTQYF

j_call: TRBJ2-3
v_call: TRBV10-1
cdr3_aa: CASSADSSTDTQYF

j_call: TRBJ1-1
v_call: TRBV2
cdr3_aa: CASSLVGGVAEAFF

j_call: TRBJ2-1
v_call: TRBV30
cdr3_aa: CAWSGRWDEQFF

j_call: TRBJ2-1
v_call: TRBV28
cdr3_aa: CASSAETGIWVYNEQFF

j_call: TRBJ2-3
v_call: TRBV28
cdr3_aa: CASSPSWGRTSRPDTQYF

j_call: TRBJ2-1
v_call: TRBV25-1
cdr3_aa: CASSEHTVNEQFF

j_call: TRBJ1-5
v_call: TRBV23-1
cdr3_aa: CASSRDWGQPQHF

j_call: TRBJ2-7
v_call: TRBV6-1
cdr3_aa: CASSEYGTEVYEQYF

j_call: TRBJ2-3
v_call: TRBV9
cdr3_aa: CASSARPGPTDTQYF

j_call: TRBJ2-7
v_call: TRBV5-1
cdr3_aa: CASSLYGDEQYF

j_call: TRBJ2-5
v_call: TRBV7-7
cdr3_aa: CASSRGGTGETQYF

j_call: TRBJ2-1
v_call: TRBV27
cdr3_aa: CASSLSPGGAFFEQFF

j_call: TRBJ2-7
v_call: TRBV2
cdr3_aa: CASYRDITYEQYF

j_call: TRBJ2-1
v_call: TRBV5-1
cdr3_aa: CASTVDRAGNEQFF

j_call: TRBJ1-4
v_call: TRBV9
cdr3_aa: CASSPDRGINEKLFF

j_call: TRBJ2-1
v_call: TRBV27
cdr3_aa: CASSGATGSYNEQFF

j_call: TRBJ1-5
v_call: TRBV5-1
cdr3_aa: CASSQTTGRQPQHF

j_call: TRBJ2-7
v_call: TRBV27
cdr3_aa: CASGTGIGYEQYF

j_call: TRBJ2-3
v_call: TRBV28
cdr3_aa: CASQDPGVEDTQYF

j_call: TRBJ1-2
v_call: TRBV11-2
cdr3_aa: CASSLALGAGPNYGYTF

j_call: TRBJ2-7
v_call: TRBV29-1
cdr3_aa: CSVGGGQAYEQYF

j_call: TRBJ2-1
v_call: TRBV4-1
cdr3_aa: CASSQGSGRASYNEQFF

j_call: TRBJ2-7
v_call: TRBV9
cdr3_aa: CASSRGGGSYEQYF

j_call: TRBJ2-7
v_call: TRBV18
cdr3_aa: CASSPPATLSYEQYF

j_call: TRBJ1-1
v_call: TRBV4-2
cdr3_aa: CASRRTAMNTEAFF

j_call: TRBJ1-2
v_call: TRBV9
cdr3_aa: CASSVATSYGYTF

j_call: TRBJ1-1
v_call: TRBV27
cdr3_aa: CASSSSGSPTGAFF

j_call: TRBJ2-2
v_call: TRBV7-6
cdr3_aa: CASSLASGGTGELFF

j_call: TRBJ2-3
v_call: TRBV27
cdr3_aa: CASSLNRVVADTQYF

j_call: TRBJ2-7
v_call: TRBV28
cdr3_aa: CASSVTGGSYEQYF

j_call: TRBJ2-5
v_call: TRBV30
cdr3_aa: CAWSGGQGRETQYF

j_call: TRBJ1-4
v_call: TRBV6-1
cdr3_aa: CASRELNINEKLFF

j_call: TRBJ2-5
v_call: TRBV27
cdr3_aa: CASSFPGGTQYF

j_call: TRBJ1-6
v_call: TRBV30
cdr3_aa: CAWSTSSPLHF

j_call: TRBJ2-7
v_call: TRBV19
cdr3_aa: CAVGEDEQYF

j_call: TRBJ2-2
v_call: TRBV5-8
cdr3_aa: CASSLGDGTLGRELFF

j_call: TRBJ1-1
v_call: TRBV19
cdr3_aa: CASMASAHTEAFF

j_call: TRBJ2-1
v_call: TRBV5-1
cdr3_aa: CASSLDGGRAGYNEQFF

j_call: TRBJ1-4
v_call: TRBV13
cdr3_aa: CASSARLSGGEKLFF